This T cell receptor beta chain was found in a study of tumor-infiltrating lymphocytes in oesophageal squamous cell carcinoma. This clonotype appeared a single time. Looked up from germline, CDR1 is SGHVS and CDR2 is FNYEAQ. This CDR3 is built from 18 residues. TCRdb re-called the PCR reads with MiXCR, one entry per CDR3 protein. The sample records about 15,000 distinct CDR3 sequences, approximately 49% being singletons. The chain recombines TRBV7-6 with TRBJ2-7; 11 positions agree with TRBD1. Matching the DNA end better, TRBJ2-5 makes the J call doubtful. The origin of this receptor is a female donor with esophageal squamous cell carcinoma. The sample taken for sequencing was esophageal tumor tissue. Here the CDR3 reads CASSLATGQGELGETQYF. For the CDR3, the DNA is TGTGCCAGCAGCTTAGCTACGGGACAGGGGGAGTTAGGGGAGACCCAGTACTTC.